Below are 13 T cell receptor beta chains sequenced from a single sample in a study of memory B cells and T cells in multiple sclerosis. Antigens of these TCRs are unknown. After stimulus-free culture, autoproliferating CFSE-dim and non-proliferating CFSE-high T cells were sequenced separately. Replicate wells were pooled after 6 to 8 days of stimulus-free culture of 5x10^7 CFSE-labeled PBMCs. Using immunoSEQ multiplex PCR, the repertoire was profiled, and TCRdb retains in-frame clones only, with some absent. Among 46,000 or so clones, about four fifths were seen once, and the ten largest hold 0.9% to 1.3%. The sequenced sample consisted of PBMCs from blood kept in culture. These receptors all stem from a human donor with multiple sclerosis.

V and J are TRBV27 and TRBJ2-5, with 7 bases matching TRBD1. This CDR3 has 14 amino acids. Per the germline V gene, CDR1 is MNHEY and CDR2 is SMNVEV (reference sequence). V lost 6 bases, J lost 7 bases, and 11 bases stayed unmatched. The CDR3 region has the DNA TGTGCCAGCAGAGGGACAGCCTCCCGAGGGACCCAGTACTTC. This encodes CASRGTASRGTQYF.

The genes are TRBV7-9 and TRBJ1-5; D unclear. The CDR3 spans 15 residues. The germline V gene has CDR1 SEHNR and CDR2 FQNEAQ (reference sequence). V was pared by 0 bases and J by 0 bases, with 6 bases between. CDR3 sequence: CASSLAEGSNQPQHF. The CDR3, as DNA: TGTGCCAGCAGCTTAGCGGAAGGTAGCAATCAGCCCCAGCATTTT. The full variable domain, its missing parts supplied by reference TRBV7-9 and TRBJ1-5, is DTGVSQNPRHKITKRGQNVTFRCDPISEHNRLYWYRQTLGQGPEFLTYFQNEAQLEKSRLLSDRFSAERPKGSFSTLEIQRTEQGDSAMYLCASSLAEGSNQPQHFGDGTRLSIL.

The chain employs TRBV7-9 and TRBJ2-1, with D perhaps matching TRBD1 (5 bases). In germline, CDR1 is SEHNR, CDR2 FQNEAQ (reference sequence). The CDR3 totals 13 residues. V was pared by 11 bases and J by 6 bases, with 17 bases between. The CDR3 DNA reads as TGTGCCCTGGGGCAGATATTGAGCAATGAGCAGTTCTTC. This encodes CALGQILSNEQFF.

V and J are TRBV10-1 and TRBJ2-7; D unresolved. Per germline, CDR1 WNHNN and CDR2 SYGVQD (reference sequence). The CDR3 loop spans 13 amino acids. The V end was cut by 5 bases, the J end by 6 bases, with 14 bases between. The CDR3 DNA reads as TGCGCCAGCAGTTTTTCCCCAGAGACCGAGCAGTACTTC. This encodes CASSFSPETEQYF.

The chain employs TRBV29-1 and TRBJ2-3, with D hard to call. In germline, CDR1 is SQVTM, CDR2 ANQGSEA. V shed 5 bases and J shed 1 base, with 4 bases lying between them. The CDR3 has 11 amino acids. CDR3 DNA: TGCAGCGTTATGGGCACAGATACGCAGTATTTT. It is translated as CSVMGTDTQYF.

In this sample, this clone turned up once. J is TRBJ1-1 and V is TRBV18; 7 nucleotides line up with TRBD1. Germline values: CDR1 KGHSH, CDR2 LQKENI. CDR3 length: 12 residues. J gave up 10 bases and V 1 base, and 3 bases lay outside the gene matches. In DNA form, the CDR3 reads TGTGCCAGCTCACCACAGGGGGCAGGAGCTTTCTTT. Translation: CASSPQGAGAFF.

The rearrangement joins TRBV5-6 to TRBJ2-1, with D possibly called TRBD1 or TRBD2 (6 bases each). The CDR3 runs 13 residues. V was clipped by 2 bases and J by 8 bases, with 11 bases between them. Germline V gene sequence: CDR1 SGHDT, CDR2 YYEEEE. CDR3 residues: CASSFGGRDEQFF. The CDR3 nucleotides are TGTGCCAGCAGCTTTGGGGGGCGGGATGAGCAGTTCTTC.

The chain carries TRBV5-1 and TRBJ1-2, with TRBD1 identical over 9 bases. The V gene's germline CDR1 is SGHRS and CDR2 YFSETQ. With 3 bases clipped from V and 4 bases from J, the junction kept 7 bases outside the gene matches. This CDR3 contains 15 residues. The CDR3 reads CASSSGQGELYGYTF. The CDR3 coding sequence is TGCGCCAGCAGCTCGGGACAGGGTGAACTCTATGGCTACACCTTC.

The J gene is TRBJ2-2, the V gene TRBV7-9; D might be TRBD1 or TRBD2, each matching 5 bases. From germline, CDR1 is SEHNR and CDR2 FQNEAQ (reference sequence). V lost 2 bases, J lost 5 bases, and 9 bases lay in between. The CDR3 runs to 14 residues. The CDR3 loop reads CASSLMGETGELFF. In nucleotides, the CDR3 is TGTGCCAGCAGCTTAATGGGGGAGACCGGGGAGCTGTTTTTT.

The count of this clone is one. J is TRBJ1-2 and V is TRBV11-2; D remains unclear. V was clipped by 2 bases and J by 0 bases, with 13 bases between them. This CDR3 comprises 16 residues. Germline V gene sequence: CDR1 SGHAT, CDR2 FQNNGV. CDR3 region: CASSLPTSLANYGYTF. The CDR3 DNA reads as TGTGCCAGCAGCTTACCTACCTCTCTAGCTAACTATGGCTACACCTTC.

The rearrangement joins TRBV6-5 to TRBJ2-5, with D possibly TRBD2 on 7 matching bases. The CDR3 runs to 14 residues. V was pared by 8 bases and J by 4 bases, with 17 bases between. Germline V gene lookup returns CDR1 MNHEY and CDR2 SVGAGI. The CDR3: CASCAGAVGETQYF. DNA of the CDR3: TGTGCCAGCTGTGCGGGGGCAGTAGGAGAGACCCAGTACTTC.

In DNA form, the CDR3 reads TGTGCCAGCAGTTCGACCCAAGGATGGGACATTCAGTACTTC. Residues: CASSSTQGWDIQYF. The J gene is TRBJ2-4, the V gene TRBV27, with no clear D. The germline V and J ends were trimmed by 4 bases and 8 bases, with 15 bases remaining between them. CDR1 is MNHEY, CDR2 SMNVEV, per germline (reference sequence). This CDR3 is built from 14 residues.

The chain has TRBV2 and TRBJ2-7; the D gene could be TRBD1 or TRBD2 (5 bases each). CDR3 length equals 14 residues. V lost 8 bases to trimming and J lost 1 base, with 15 bases between them. CDR1 SNHLY and CDR2 FYNNEI come from the germline V gene. CDR3 region: CASPMGTESYEQYF. The CDR3 DNA follows: TGTGCCAGCCCGATGGGGACGGAGTCCTACGAGCAGTACTTC.